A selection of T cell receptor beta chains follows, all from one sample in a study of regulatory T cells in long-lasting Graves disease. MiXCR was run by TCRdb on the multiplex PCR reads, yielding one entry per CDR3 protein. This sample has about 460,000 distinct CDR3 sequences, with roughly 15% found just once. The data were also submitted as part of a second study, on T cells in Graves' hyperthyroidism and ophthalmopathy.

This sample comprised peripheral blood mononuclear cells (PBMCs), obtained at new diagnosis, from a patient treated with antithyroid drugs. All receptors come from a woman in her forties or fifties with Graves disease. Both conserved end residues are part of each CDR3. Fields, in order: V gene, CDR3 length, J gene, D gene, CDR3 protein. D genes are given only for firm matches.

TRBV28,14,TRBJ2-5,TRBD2,CASSRTSGRETQYF
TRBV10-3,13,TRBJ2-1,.,CAIRGSLAGEQFF
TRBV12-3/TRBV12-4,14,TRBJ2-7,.,CACSFFQDSYEQYF
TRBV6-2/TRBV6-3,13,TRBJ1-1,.,CASMRQPNTEAFF
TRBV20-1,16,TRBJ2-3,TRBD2,CSAPLTGGRAADTQYF
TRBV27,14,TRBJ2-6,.,CASSFGPGANVLTF
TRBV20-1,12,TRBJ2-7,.,CSASLSSYEQYF
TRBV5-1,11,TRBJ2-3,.,CASSLDYTQYF
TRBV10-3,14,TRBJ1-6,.,CAISGRDGGSPLHF
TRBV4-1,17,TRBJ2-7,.,CASSQVIRGRSSYEQYF
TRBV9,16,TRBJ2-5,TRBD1,CASSLTGTGGLETQYF
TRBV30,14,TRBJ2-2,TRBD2,CAWRTLAGIGELFF
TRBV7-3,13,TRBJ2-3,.,CASSFAASDTQYF
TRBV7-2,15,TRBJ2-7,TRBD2,CASSLVAGGHYEQYF
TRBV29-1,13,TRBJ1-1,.,CSGQRTPNTEAFF
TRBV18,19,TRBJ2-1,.,CASSRGNLGGLSSYNEQFF
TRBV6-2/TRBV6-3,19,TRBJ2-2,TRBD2,CASSYTTMGLAGGDGELFF
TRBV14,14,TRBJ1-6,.,CASSQDRGYSPLHF
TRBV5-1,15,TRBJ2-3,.,CASSPGTPSTDTQYF
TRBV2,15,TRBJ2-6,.,CASSGSLSGANVLTF
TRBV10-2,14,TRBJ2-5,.,CASSETGLRGTQYF
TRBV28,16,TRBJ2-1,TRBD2,CASRTHGLAGGNEQFF
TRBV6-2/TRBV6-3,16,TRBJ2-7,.,CASSYNMGTDAYEQYF
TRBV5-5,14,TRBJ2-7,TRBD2,CASSLSGLANEQYF
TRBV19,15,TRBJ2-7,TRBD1,CASSPPGQGLYEQYF
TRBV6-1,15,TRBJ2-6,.,CASSPRSSGANVLTF
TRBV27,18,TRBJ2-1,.,CASSVQGSLWGIYNEQFF
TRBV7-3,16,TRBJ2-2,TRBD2,CASSRLAGGVAGELFF
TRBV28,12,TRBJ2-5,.,CASSSPSETQYF
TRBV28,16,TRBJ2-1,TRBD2,CASSWTGTSGSWEQFF
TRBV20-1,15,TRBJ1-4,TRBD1,CSAPRKDRVGGKLFF
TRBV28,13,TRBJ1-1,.,CASRTGPKPEAFF
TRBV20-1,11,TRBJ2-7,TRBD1,CSAPRQGEQYF